These 28 T cell receptor beta chains were sequenced from one sample in a study of shared clonotypes between healthy human individuals. Some clones are missing from TCRdb's copy, which holds only in-frame ones; the method was immunoSEQ multiplex PCR. The sample consists of about 490,000 clones, less than 80% of them appearing once. The sequencing sample was made of PBMCs. These receptors all come from a woman in her thirties or forties in good health. Some clones in this sample may be carry-over from other donors' samples.

The CDR3 nucleotides read TGTGCCAGCAGCTTGGAATTAATAGGGATGGATACGCAGTATTTT. Translating it yields CASSLELIGMDTQYF. The chain recombines TRBV5-6 with TRBJ2-3; the D is unclear. CDR1 and CDR2 from the germline V gene are SGHDT and YYEEEE. The CDR3 contains 15 residues. Trimming removed 0 bases from V and 6 bases from J, with 14 bases in between.

The V gene is TRBV28, the J gene TRBJ2-7, with 7 nucleotides matching TRBD1. The V gene's germline CDR1 is MDHEN and CDR2 SYDVKM. This CDR3 spans 14 amino acids. J lost 2 bases, V lost 7 bases, and 8 bases had no gene match. The CDR3 nucleotides read TGTGCCAGCATACCCGGGACAGACCCCTACGAGCAGTACTTC. Its protein is CASIPGTDPYEQYF.

V and J are TRBV29-1 and TRBJ2-7; D unresolved. The V end lost 7 bases, the J end lost 2 bases, and 18 bases lay between the germline ends. This CDR3 contains 14 residues. Germline CDR1 reads SQVTM; CDR2 reads ANQGSEA. CDR3 residues: CSAAIPAEPYEQYF. CDR3 coding DNA: TGCAGCGCCGCGATCCCGGCGGAGCCCTACGAGCAGTACTTC.

The gene calls are TRBV7-2 and TRBJ1-6, with D unresolved. The V gene lost 1 base and the J gene lost 12 bases, with 10 bases spanning the gap. The CDR3 is 13 amino acids. The germline CDR1 and CDR2 sequences are SGHTA and FQGNSA. CDR3 in amino acids: CASSLDVDQPLHF. The CDR3 nucleotides are TGTGCCAGCAGCTTAGATGTCGATCAACCCCTCCACTTT.

This clone was seen a few times. The chain carries TRBV7-9 and TRBJ2-2; TRBD2 matches at 8 bases. The CDR3 is 15 amino acids. Germline lookup yields CDR1 SEHNR and CDR2 FQNEAQ (reference sequence). The V segment lost 6 bases and the J segment 4 bases; nucleotides outside the gene matches: 7. The CDR3 spells CASRPSGSGTGELFF. The CDR3 DNA follows: TGTGCCAGCAGACCAAGCGGGAGTGGCACCGGGGAGCTGTTTTTT.

On this clone: In the same sample, other DNA sequences code for this CDR3. The chain has TRBV18 and TRBJ1-5, with no clear D. The CDR3 sequence is 14 residues long. CDR1 is KGHSH, CDR2 LQKENI, per germline. V lost 3 bases and J lost 7, with 13 bases in between. Here the CDR3 DNA reads TGTGCCAGCTCACCCGGTCAGGAAGGGCAGCCCCAGCATTTT. This encodes CASSPGQEGQPQHF.

The V call is TRBV28, the J call TRBJ2-1, with TRBD1 as a possible D gene (6 bases). The germline gives CDR1 MDHEN, CDR2 SYDVKM. V was pared by 11 bases and J by 0 bases, with 14 bases between. The CDR3 runs to 14 residues. Written as DNA, the CDR3 is TGTGCCGTACAGGGTGAGGACTCCTACAATGAGCAGTTCTTC. Translation gives CAVQGEDSYNEQFF.

V is TRBV7-3 and J is TRBJ1-5; D is unresolved. The CDR3 extends over 11 amino acids. The germline V gene encodes CDR1 SGHTA and CDR2 FQGTGA. V lost 2 bases, J lost 5 bases, and 1 base lay in between. The CDR3 DNA reads TGTGCCAGCAGCTTATATCAGCCCCAGCATTTT. Translation gives CASSLYQPQHF.

Concerning this clone: A far larger clone is only one base removed, so a read error is likely. The chain is built from TRBV6-6 and TRBJ2-3; maybe TRBD2 (6 bases). Germline CDR1 is MNHNY and CDR2 is SVGAGI (reference sequence). The CDR3 covers 15 residues. The CDR3: CASRTAGPSTGTQYF. For the CDR3, the DNA is TGTGCCAGCAGGACCGCGGGGCCATCCACAGGTACGCAGTATTTT.

The chain has TRBV19 and TRBJ2-3, with 12 bases lining up with TRBD2. Germline assignment: CDR1 LNHDA and CDR2 SQIVND (reference sequence). The V and J ends lost 3 bases and 0 bases, in that order; junction bases with no gene match: 10. This CDR3 has 19 residues. The CDR3 sequence: CASSIRSSGRARSTDTQYF. In nucleotides, the CDR3 is TGTGCCAGTAGTATCCGGTCTAGCGGGAGGGCCAGGAGCACAGATACGCAGTATTTT.

The CDR3: CASRLASAKETQYF. DNA for the CDR3: TGTGCCAGCAGACTTGCTAGCGCCAAAGAGACCCAGTACTTC. The rearrangement links TRBV7-2 to TRBJ2-5; tentative D call: TRBD2 (6 bases). The CDR3 is 14 residues long. The germline V gene has CDR1 SGHTA and CDR2 FQGNSA. V was pared by 6 bases and J by 3 bases, with 14 bases between. Using reference TRBV7-2 and TRBJ2-5 for the parts outside the CDR3, the full variable domain is GAGVSQSPSNKVTEKGKDVELRCDPISGHTALYWYRQSLGQGLEFLIYFQGNSAPDKSGLPSDRFSAERTGGSVSTLTIQRTQQEDSAVYLCASRLASAKETQYFGPGTRLLVL.

V gene TRBV5-1 combines with J gene TRBJ2-7; 7 bases align to TRBD1. Germline V gene lookup returns CDR1 SGHRS and CDR2 YFSETQ. The junction had 9 bases not matched to a gene; V was cut back by 2 bases and J by 7 bases. The CDR3 length is 14 residues. Here the CDR3 reads CASSLQGYEREQYF. The CDR3, as DNA: TGCGCCAGCAGCTTACAGGGGTATGAACGGGAGCAGTACTTC.

This clone was counted many times. The V gene is TRBV5-4, the J gene TRBJ2-1; 8 nucleotides align to TRBD2. Germline V lookup: CDR1 SGHNT, CDR2 YYREEE (reference sequence). The CDR3 contains 18 residues. V lost 0 bases, J lost 2 bases, and 10 bases stayed unmatched. The CDR3 region has the DNA TGTGCCAGCAGCTTGGGGGCCCGCACGGGAGGGCCCTACAATGAGCAGTTCTTC. It is translated as CASSLGARTGGPYNEQFF.

Comments on this clone: Other DNA variants within this sample encode the same CDR3. V and J are TRBV9 and TRBJ2-3, with a weak D call TRBD1 (6 bases). Trimming took 0 bases from V and 1 from J, leaving 9 bases between them. Germline V gene data show CDR1 as SGDLS and CDR2 as YYNGEE. This CDR3 is 15 amino acids long. The CDR3 sequence is CASSVEQGRTDTQYF. For the CDR3, the DNA is TGTGCCAGCAGCGTAGAACAGGGACGCACAGATACGCAGTATTTT.

This clone was counted between two and nine times. As DNA, the CDR3 is TGTGCCAGCAGCTATAGCGGGACAGGGGGCATCGGAGAGACCCAGTACTTC. As protein: CASSYSGTGGIGETQYF. The rearrangement joins TRBV11-2 to TRBJ2-5; 12 bases align to TRBD1. V was pared by 4 bases and J by 4 bases, with 10 bases of the junction left unmatched. The germline gives CDR1 SGHAT, CDR2 FQNNGV. The CDR3 has 17 residues.

The V gene is TRBV27, the J gene TRBJ2-7, with 10 bases identical to TRBD1. Germline V gives CDR1 MNHEY, CDR2 SMNVEV (reference sequence). With V trimmed by 4 bases and J by 1 base, 4 bases remained unmatched. The CDR3 has 15 residues. CDR3 coding DNA: TGTGCCAGCAGTTACGGACAGGGGGGATCCTACGAGCAGTACTTC. Amino acids: CASSYGQGGSYEQYF.

The chain is built from TRBV14 and TRBJ1-5; no clear D gene. Looked up from germline, CDR1 is SGHDN and CDR2 is FVKESK. The CDR3 covers 17 residues. Trimming cost V 1 base and J 0 bases, with 13 bases left between them. The CDR3 DNA reads TGTGCCAGCAGCCAAGGAAAAGGTGGGTCTAGCAATCAGCCCCAGCATTTT. This codes for CASSQGKGGSSNQPQHF.

V usage is TRBV7-7 and J usage is TRBJ1-4, with D perhaps matching TRBD1 (5 bases). CDR1 is SSHAT and CDR2 is FNYEAQ in the germline V gene (reference sequence). The germline V and J ends were trimmed by 4 bases and 3 bases, with 9 bases remaining between them. The CDR3 has 14 amino acids. CDR3 region: CASSSGVANEKLFF. DNA for the CDR3: TGTGCCAGCAGCTCGGGGGTGGCTAATGAAAAACTGTTTTTT.

The V call is TRBV9, the J call TRBJ1-4, with D possibly being TRBD1 (5 bases). The CDR3 is 17 amino acids. From germline, CDR1 is SGDLS and CDR2 YYNGEE. V was trimmed by 0 bases and J by 0 bases, leaving 12 bases between them. The CDR3 DNA reads as TGTGCCAGCAGCGTAGCTGGCGGGGCCCCAACTAATGAAAAACTGTTTTTT. Translated: CASSVAGGAPTNEKLFF.

The genes are TRBV2 and TRBJ1-1, with D possibly being TRBD1 (6 bases). Trimming removed 7 bases at V and 3 bases at J, with 15 bases between. This CDR3 is built from 14 residues. Germline V gene lookup returns CDR1 SNHLY and CDR2 FYNNEI. CDR3 DNA: TGTGCCAGCACCGGGGGGCTTAGAGACACTGAAGCTTTCTTT. Its translation is CASTGGLRDTEAFF.

This clone was seen only a few times. The chain is built from TRBV29-1 and TRBJ2-5; the D gene is possibly TRBD2 (5 bases). V dropped 7 bases and J dropped 5 bases, with 17 bases sitting between them. The CDR3 runs to 13 residues. Germline CDR1 reads SQVTM; CDR2 reads ANQGSEA. CDR3 bases: TGCAGCGCCACCGGGGTCTTCGGGGAGACCCAGTACTTC. Encoded protein: CSATGVFGETQYF.

The chain employs TRBV7-2 and TRBJ1-1; D unresolved. The V and J ends lost 0 bases and 6 bases respectively, with 8 bases between them. CDR1 and CDR2 (germline): SGHTA, FQGNSA. This CDR3 contains 13 residues. For the CDR3, the DNA is TGTGCCAGCAGCTTAGCGCTCACAGCTGAAGCTTTCTTT. It is translated as CASSLALTAEAFF.

The V call is TRBV6-5, the J call TRBJ2-7; D may match TRBD1 or TRBD2 (6 bases each). The germline CDR1 and CDR2 sequences are MNHEY and SVGAGI. With 8 bases removed from V and 5 bases from J, the gap between germline ends came to 22 bases. CDR3 size: 15 residues. CDR3 region: CASRAGTRGHHEQYF. The CDR3 region has the DNA TGTGCCAGCCGAGCCGGGACACGGGGGCACCACGAGCAGTACTTC.

The J gene is TRBJ2-1, the V gene TRBV5-1; 10 bases align to TRBD1. The junction had 9 bases not matched to a gene; V was cut back by 4 bases and J by 8 bases. The CDR3 has 15 amino acids. CDR1 is SGHRS, CDR2 YFSETQ, per germline. This chain's CDR3 is CASSPGTGVVYEQFF. CDR3 nucleotide sequence: TGCGCCAGCAGCCCCGGGACAGGGGTGGTCTATGAGCAGTTCTTC.

The rearrangement joins TRBV5-1 to TRBJ1-1; D not resolved. Germline V gene lookup returns CDR1 SGHRS and CDR2 YFSETQ. V dropped 0 bases and J dropped 5 bases, with 8 bases sitting between them. This CDR3 has 13 residues. In nucleotides, the CDR3 is TGCGCCAGCAGCTTGGATTTTGGGACTGAAGCTTTCTTT. This encodes CASSLDFGTEAFF.

V usage is TRBV28 and J usage is TRBJ1-5; D gene ambiguous. V dropped 8 bases and J dropped 2 bases, with 10 bases sitting between them. The length of the CDR3 is 13 residues. Germline values: CDR1 MDHEN, CDR2 SYDVKM. The CDR3 protein is CASVDHGNQPQHF. Here the CDR3 DNA reads TGTGCCAGCGTGGATCATGGCAATCAGCCCCAGCATTTT. The complete variable domain, with remaining parts taken from reference TRBV28 and TRBJ1-5, reads DVKVTQSSRYLVKRTGEKVFLECVQDMDHENMFWYRQDPGLGLRLIYFSYDVKMKEKGDIPEGYSVSREKKERFSLILESASTNQTSMYLCASVDHGNQPQHFGDGTRLSIL.

This clone was observed a few times. The rearrangement links TRBV18 to TRBJ1-1; TRBD1 matches at 7 bases. This CDR3 region has 13 residues. Germline values: CDR1 KGHSH, CDR2 LQKENI. V lost 4 bases to trimming and J lost 8 bases; unmatched junction nucleotides: 7. The CDR3 sequence: CASSLNTGAEAFF. The CDR3 nucleotides read TGTGCCAGCTCACTTAACACAGGGGCAGAAGCTTTCTTT.

The table lists this clone with a count of one. The J gene is TRBJ1-3, the V gene TRBV4-3, with TRBD1 as a possible D gene (6 bases). The CDR3 spans 15 residues. Germline CDR1 and CDR2: LGHNA and YSLEER. V was cut by 1 base and J by 6 bases, with 13 bases left in between. The CDR3, as DNA: TGCGCCAGCAGCCAAGCTCGGGCAGGGGAAAACACCATATATTTT. It yields the protein CASSQARAGENTIYF.